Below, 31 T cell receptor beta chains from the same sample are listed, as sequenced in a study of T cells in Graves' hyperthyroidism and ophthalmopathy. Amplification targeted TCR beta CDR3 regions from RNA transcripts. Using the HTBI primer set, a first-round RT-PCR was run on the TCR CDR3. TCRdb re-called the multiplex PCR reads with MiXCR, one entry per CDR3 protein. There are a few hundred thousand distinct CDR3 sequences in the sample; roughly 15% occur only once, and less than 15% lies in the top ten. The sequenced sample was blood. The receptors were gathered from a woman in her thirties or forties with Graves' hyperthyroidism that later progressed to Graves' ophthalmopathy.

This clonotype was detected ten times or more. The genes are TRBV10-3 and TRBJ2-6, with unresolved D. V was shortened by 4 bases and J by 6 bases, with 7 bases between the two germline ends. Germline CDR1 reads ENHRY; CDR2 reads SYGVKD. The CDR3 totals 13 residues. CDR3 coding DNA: TGTGCCATCAGTGGTGACCCGGCCAACGTCCTGACTTTC. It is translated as CAISGDPANVLTF.

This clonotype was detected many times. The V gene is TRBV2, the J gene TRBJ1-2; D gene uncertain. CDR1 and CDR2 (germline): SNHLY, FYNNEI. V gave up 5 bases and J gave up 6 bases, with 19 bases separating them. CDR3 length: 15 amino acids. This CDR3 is CASSTSTRSRHGYTF. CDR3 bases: TGTGCCAGCAGTACTTCTACAAGGTCTCGTCATGGCTACACCTTC.

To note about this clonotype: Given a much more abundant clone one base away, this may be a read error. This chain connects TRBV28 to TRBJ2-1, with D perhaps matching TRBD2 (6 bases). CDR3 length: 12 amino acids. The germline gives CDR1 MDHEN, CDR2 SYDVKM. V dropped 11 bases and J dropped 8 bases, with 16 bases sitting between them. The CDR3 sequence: CACCGQRDEQFF. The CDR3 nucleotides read TGTGCCTGTTGCGGGCAGCGGGATGAGCAGTTCTTC.

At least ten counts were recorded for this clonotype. In DNA form, the CDR3 reads TGTGCCAGCAGTAGAAGTAGTAAGCAGTTCTTC. This encodes CASSRSSKQFF. The chain is built from TRBV28 and TRBJ2-1; D remains unclear. From germline, CDR1 is MDHEN and CDR2 SYDVKM. Trimming stripped 5 bases from V and 11 bases from J, with 10 bases between. CDR3 size: 11 residues.

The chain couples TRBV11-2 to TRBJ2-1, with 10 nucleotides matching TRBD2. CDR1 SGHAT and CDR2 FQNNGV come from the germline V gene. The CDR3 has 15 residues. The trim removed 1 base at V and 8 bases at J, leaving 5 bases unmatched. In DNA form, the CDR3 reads TGTGCCAGCAGCTTAGGTCTAGCGGGAGATTATGAGCAGTTCTTC. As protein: CASSLGLAGDYEQFF.

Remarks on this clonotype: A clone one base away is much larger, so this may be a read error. CDR3 sequence (DNA): TGTGCCACCAGTGCAACAGGACCCTACAATGAGCAGTACTTC. Its translation: CATSATGPYNEQYF. The V and J genes are TRBV24-1 and TRBJ2-1; possibly TRBD1 for D (5 bases). The J call may be incorrect, as the DNA end agrees better with TRBJ2-7. Looked up from germline, CDR1 is KGHDR and CDR2 is SFDVKD. The CDR3 totals 14 residues.

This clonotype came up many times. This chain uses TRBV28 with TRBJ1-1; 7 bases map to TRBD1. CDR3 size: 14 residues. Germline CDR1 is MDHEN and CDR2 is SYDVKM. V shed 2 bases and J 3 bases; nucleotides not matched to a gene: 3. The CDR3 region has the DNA TGTGCCAGCAGTTTACCCGACAGGGACACTGAAGCTTTCTTT. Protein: CASSLPDRDTEAFF.

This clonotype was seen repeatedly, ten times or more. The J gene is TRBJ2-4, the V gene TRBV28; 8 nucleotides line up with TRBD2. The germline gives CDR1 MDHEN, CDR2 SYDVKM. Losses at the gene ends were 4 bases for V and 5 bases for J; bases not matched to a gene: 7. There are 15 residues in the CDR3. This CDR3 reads CASSSPAGGENIQYF. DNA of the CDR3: TGTGCCAGCAGTTCCCCCGCCGGGGGGGAAAACATTCAGTACTTC.

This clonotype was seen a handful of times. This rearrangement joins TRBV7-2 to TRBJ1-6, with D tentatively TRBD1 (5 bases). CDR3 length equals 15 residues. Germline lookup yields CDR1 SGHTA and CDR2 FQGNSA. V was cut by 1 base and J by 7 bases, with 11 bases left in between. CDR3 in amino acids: CASSLGGLPNSPLHF. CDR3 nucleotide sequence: TGTGCCAGCAGCTTAGGGGGCTTACCCAATTCACCCCTCCACTTT.

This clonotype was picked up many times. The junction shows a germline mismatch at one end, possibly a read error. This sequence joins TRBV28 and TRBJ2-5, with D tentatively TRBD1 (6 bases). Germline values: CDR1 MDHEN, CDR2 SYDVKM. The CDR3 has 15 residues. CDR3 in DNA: TGTGCCAGCAATTTAGCTACAGGGCGAGCAGAGACCCAGTACTTC. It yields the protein CASNLATGRAETQYF.

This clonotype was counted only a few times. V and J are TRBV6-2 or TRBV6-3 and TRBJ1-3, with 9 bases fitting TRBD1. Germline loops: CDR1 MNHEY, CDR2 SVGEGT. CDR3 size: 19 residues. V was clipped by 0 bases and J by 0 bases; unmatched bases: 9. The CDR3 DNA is TGTGCCAGCAGTTACTCTCCTCCGGGACAGGGTCACTCTGGAAACACCATATATTTT. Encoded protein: CASSYSPPGQGHSGNTIYF.

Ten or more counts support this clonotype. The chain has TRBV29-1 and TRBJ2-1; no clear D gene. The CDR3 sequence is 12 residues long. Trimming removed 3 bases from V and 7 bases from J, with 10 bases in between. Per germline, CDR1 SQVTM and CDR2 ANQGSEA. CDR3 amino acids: CSVDNRENEQFF. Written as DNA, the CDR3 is TGCAGCGTTGATAACCGTGAAAATGAGCAGTTCTTC.

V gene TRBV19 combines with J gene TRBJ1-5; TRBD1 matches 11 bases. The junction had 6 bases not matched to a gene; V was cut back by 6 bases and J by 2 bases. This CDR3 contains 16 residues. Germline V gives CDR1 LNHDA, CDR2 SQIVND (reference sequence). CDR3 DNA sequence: TGTGCCAGTAGCCCTTGGGGACAGGGGGGCAATCAGCCCCAGCATTTT. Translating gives CASSPWGQGGNQPQHF.

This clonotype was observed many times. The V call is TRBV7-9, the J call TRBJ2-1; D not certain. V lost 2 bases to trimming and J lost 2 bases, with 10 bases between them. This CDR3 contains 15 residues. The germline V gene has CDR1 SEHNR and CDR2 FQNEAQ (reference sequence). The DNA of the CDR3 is TGTGCCAGCAGCTTATTTTCCGGAACCTACAATGAGCAGTTCTTC. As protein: CASSLFSGTYNEQFF.

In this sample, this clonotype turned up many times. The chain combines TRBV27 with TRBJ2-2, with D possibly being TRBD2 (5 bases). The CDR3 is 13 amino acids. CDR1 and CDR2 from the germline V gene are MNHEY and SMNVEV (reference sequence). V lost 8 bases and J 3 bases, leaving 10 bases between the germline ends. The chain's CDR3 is CASYRADTGELFF. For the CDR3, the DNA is TGTGCCAGCTATCGAGCGGACACCGGGGAGCTGTTTTTT.

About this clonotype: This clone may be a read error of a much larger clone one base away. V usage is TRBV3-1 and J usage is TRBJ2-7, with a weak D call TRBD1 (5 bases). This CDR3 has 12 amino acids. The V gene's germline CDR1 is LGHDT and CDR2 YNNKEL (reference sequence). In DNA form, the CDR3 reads TGTGTCAGCAGCCAGACAGATTACGAGCAGTACTTC. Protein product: CVSSQTDYEQYF.

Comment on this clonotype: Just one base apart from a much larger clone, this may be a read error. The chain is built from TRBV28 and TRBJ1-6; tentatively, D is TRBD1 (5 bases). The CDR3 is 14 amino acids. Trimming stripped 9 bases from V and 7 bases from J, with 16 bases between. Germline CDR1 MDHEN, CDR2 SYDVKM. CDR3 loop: CASIRDRANSPLHF. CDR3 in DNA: TGTGCCAGTATTCGGGACCGGGCAAATTCACCCCTCCACTTT.

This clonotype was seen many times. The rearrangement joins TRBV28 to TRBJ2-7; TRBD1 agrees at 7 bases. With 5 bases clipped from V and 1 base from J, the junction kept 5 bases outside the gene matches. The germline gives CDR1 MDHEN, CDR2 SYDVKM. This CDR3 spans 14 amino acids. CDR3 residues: CASSQSGQSYEQYF. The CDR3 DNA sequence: TGTGCCAGCAGTCAATCGGGACAGTCCTACGAGCAGTACTTC.

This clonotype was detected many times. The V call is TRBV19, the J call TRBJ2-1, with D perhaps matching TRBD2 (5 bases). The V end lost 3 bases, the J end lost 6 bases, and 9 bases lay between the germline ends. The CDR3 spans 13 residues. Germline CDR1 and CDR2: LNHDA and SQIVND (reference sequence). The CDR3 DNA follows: TGTGCCAGTAGTATTGGACTGATCAATGAGCAGTTCTTC. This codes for CASSIGLINEQFF.

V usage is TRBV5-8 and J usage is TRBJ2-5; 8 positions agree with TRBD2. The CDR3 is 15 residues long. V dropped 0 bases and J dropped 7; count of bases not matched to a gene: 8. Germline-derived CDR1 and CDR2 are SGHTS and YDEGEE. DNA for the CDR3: TGTGCCAGCAGCTTGGCAGCGGGAGTAAAGGGGACCCAGTACTTC. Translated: CASSLAAGVKGTQYF. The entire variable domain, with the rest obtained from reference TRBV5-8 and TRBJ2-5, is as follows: EAGVTQSPTHLIKTRGQQATLRCSPISGHTSVYWYQQALGLGLQFLLWYDEGEERNRGNFPPRFSGRQFPNYSSELNVNALELEDSALYLCASSLAAGVKGTQYFGPGTRLLVL.

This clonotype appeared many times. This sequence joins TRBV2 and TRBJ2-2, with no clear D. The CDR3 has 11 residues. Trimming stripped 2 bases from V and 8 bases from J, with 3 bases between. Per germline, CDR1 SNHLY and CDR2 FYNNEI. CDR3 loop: CASSEQGELFF. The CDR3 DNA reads TGTGCCAGCAGTGAACAGGGGGAGCTGTTTTTT.

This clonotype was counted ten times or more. CDR3 protein: CASSHGGYEQYF. CDR3 bases: TGTGCCAGCAGCCACGGGGGCTACGAGCAGTACTTC. V and J are TRBV3-1 and TRBJ2-7; D may be TRBD2 (6 bases). The V and J ends lost 3 bases and 3 bases respectively, with 6 bases between them. The CDR3 spans 12 residues. Germline V gene lookup returns CDR1 LGHDT and CDR2 YNNKEL (reference sequence).

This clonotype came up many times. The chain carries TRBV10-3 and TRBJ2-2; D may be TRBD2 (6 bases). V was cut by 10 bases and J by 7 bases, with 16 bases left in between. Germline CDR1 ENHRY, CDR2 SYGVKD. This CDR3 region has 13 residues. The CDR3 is CATGTRLDGELFF. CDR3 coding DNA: TGTGCCACCGGTACAAGACTAGACGGGGAGCTGTTTTTT.

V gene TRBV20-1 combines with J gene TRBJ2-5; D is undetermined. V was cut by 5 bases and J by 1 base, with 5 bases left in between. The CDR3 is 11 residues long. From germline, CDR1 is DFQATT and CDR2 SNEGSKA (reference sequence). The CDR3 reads CSAGFQETQYF. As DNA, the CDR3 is TGCAGTGCTGGTTTCCAAGAGACCCAGTACTTC.

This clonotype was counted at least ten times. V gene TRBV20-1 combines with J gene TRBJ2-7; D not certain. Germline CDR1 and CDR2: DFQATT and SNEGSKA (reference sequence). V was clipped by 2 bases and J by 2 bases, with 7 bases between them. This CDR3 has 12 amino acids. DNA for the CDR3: TGCAGTGCTAGATTTCCCGCCTACGAGCAGTACTTC. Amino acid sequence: CSARFPAYEQYF.

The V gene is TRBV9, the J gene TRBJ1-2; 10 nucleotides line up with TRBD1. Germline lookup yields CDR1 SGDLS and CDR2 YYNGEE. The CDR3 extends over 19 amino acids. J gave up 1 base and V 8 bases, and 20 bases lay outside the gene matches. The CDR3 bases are TGTGCCAGATGGGGACAGGGGAAACCGGTCCGCCGATTTAACTATGGCTACACCTTC. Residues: CARWGQGKPVRRFNYGYTF.

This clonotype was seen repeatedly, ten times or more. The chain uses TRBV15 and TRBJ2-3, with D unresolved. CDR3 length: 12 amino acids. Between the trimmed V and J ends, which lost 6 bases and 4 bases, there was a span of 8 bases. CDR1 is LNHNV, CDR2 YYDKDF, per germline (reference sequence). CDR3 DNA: TGTGCCACCAGGCAGGTACCAGATACGCAGTATTTT. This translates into CATRQVPDTQYF.

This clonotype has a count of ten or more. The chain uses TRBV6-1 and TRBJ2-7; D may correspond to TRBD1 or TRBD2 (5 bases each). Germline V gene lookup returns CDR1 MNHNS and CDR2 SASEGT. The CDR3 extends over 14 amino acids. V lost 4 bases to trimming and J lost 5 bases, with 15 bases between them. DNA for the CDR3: TGTGCCAGCAGTGCGGGACCCCTTGGTAACGAGCAGTACTTC. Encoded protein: CASSAGPLGNEQYF.

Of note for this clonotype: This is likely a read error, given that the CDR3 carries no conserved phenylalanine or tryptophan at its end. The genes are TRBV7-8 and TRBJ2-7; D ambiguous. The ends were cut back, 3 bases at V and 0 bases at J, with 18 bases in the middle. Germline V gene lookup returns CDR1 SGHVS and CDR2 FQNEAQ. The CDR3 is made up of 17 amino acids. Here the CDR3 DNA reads TGTGCCAGCAGCTTTACCTCGGGCAGTTCCTTCTCCTACGAGCAGTACCTC. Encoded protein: CASSFTSGSSFSYEQYL.

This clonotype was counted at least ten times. The CDR3 reads CATSDSPSRRERNEQFF. CDR3 DNA sequence: TGTGCCACCAGTGATTCTCCCTCGAGGCGGGAGAGGAATGAGCAGTTCTTC. The gene calls are TRBV24-1 and TRBJ2-1; 7 nucleotides align to TRBD2. Germline values: CDR1 KGHDR, CDR2 SFDVKD. With V trimmed by 2 bases and J by 7 bases, 13 bases remained unmatched. The CDR3 has 17 amino acids.

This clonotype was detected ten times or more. This CDR3 is CASRRDNSGRLYNEQFF. The CDR3 DNA follows: TGTGCCAGCAGAAGGGACAATAGCGGGAGGCTTTACAATGAGCAGTTCTTC. J is TRBJ2-1 and V is TRBV6-1, with 10 bases fitting TRBD2. Losses at the gene ends were 6 bases for V and 4 bases for J; bases not matched to a gene: 12. This CDR3 has 17 amino acids. Per the germline V gene, CDR1 is MNHNS and CDR2 is SASEGT.